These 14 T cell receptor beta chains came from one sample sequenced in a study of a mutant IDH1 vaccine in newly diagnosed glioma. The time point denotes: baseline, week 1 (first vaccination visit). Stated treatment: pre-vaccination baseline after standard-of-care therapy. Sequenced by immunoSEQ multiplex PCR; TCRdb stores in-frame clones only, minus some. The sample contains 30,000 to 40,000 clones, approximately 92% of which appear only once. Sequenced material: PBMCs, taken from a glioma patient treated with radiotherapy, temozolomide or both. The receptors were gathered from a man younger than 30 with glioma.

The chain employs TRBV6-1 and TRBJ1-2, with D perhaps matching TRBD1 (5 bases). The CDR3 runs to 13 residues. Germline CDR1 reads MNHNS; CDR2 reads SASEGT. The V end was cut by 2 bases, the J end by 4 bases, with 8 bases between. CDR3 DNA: TGTGCCAGCAGTGAAAGGGGTGGCTATGGCTACACCTTC. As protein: CASSERGGYGYTF.

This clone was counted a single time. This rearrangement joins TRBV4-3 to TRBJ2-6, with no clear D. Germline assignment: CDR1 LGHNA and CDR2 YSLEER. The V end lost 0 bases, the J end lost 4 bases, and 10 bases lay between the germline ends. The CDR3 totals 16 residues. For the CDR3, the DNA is TGCGCCAGCAGCCAAGATTTGACAAGAGGGGCCAACGTCCTGACTTTC. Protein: CASSQDLTRGANVLTF.

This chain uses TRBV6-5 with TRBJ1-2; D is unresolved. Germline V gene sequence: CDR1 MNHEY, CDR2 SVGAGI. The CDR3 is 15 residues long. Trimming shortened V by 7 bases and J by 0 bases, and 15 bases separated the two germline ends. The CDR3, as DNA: TGTGCCAGCACCCCCTCCGGGAAGACTAACTATGGCTACACCTTC. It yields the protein CASTPSGKTNYGYTF.

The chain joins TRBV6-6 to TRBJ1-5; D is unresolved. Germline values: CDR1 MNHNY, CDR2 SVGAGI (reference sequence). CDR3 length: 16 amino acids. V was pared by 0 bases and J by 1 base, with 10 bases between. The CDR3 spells CASSYSPGVSNQPQHF. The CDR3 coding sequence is TGTGCCAGCAGTTACTCTCCCGGGGTAAGCAATCAGCCCCAGCATTTT.

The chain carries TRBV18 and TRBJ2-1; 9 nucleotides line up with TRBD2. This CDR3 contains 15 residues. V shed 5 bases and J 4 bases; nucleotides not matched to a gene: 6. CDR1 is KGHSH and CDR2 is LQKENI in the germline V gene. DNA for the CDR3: TGTGCCAGCTCATCCCAGCGGGAGGCATACAATGAGCAGTTCTTC. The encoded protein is CASSSQREAYNEQFF.

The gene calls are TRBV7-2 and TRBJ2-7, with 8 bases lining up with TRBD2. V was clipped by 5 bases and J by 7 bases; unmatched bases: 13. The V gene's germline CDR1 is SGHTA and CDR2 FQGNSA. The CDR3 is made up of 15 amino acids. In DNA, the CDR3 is TGTGCCAGCAGCCCAGGTTTAACGGGAGGGCAGGAGCAGTACTTC. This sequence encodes CASSPGLTGGQEQYF.

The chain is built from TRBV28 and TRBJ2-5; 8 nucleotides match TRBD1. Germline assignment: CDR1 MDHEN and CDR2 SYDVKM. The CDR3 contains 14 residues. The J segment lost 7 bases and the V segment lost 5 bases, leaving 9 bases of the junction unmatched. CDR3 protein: CASSERTGTGTQYF. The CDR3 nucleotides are TGTGCCAGCAGTGAACGGACAGGGACCGGGACCCAGTACTTC.

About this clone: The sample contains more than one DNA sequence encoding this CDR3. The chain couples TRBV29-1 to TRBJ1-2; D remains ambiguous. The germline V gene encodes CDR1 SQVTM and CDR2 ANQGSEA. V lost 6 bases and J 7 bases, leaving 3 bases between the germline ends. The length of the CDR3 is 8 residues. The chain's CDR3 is CSVGGYTF. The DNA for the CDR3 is TGCAGCGTCGGTGGCTACACCTTC.

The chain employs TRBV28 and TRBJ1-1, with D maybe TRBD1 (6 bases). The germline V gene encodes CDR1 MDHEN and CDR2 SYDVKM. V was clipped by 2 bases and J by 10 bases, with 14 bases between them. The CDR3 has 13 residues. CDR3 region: CASSLQGGWGAFF. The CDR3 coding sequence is TGTGCCAGCAGTTTACAAGGGGGATGGGGAGCTTTCTTT.

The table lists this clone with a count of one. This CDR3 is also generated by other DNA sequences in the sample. The CDR3 loop is CASSIGTVNTEAFF. CDR3 nucleotides: TGTGCCAGTAGTATAGGGACAGTGAACACTGAAGCTTTCTTT. The V call is TRBV19, the J call TRBJ1-1, with D tentatively TRBD1 (6 bases). The germline CDR1 and CDR2 sequences are LNHDA and SQIVND (reference sequence). The CDR3 runs to 14 residues. V was shortened by 1 base and J by 0 bases, with 6 bases between the two germline ends. The variable domain in full, completed from reference TRBV19 and TRBJ1-1, reads DGGITQSPKYLFRKEGQNVTLSCEQNLNHDAMYWYRQDPGQGLRLIYYSQIVNDFQKGDIAEGYSVSREKKESFPLTVTSAQKNPTAFYLCASSIGTVNTEAFFGQGTRLTVV.

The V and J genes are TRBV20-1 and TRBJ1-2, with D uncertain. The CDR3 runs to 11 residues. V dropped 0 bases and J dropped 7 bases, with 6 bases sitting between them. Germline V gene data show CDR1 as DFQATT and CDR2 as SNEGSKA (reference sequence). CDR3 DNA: TGCAGTGCTAGAGATGGGGTTGGCTACACCTTC. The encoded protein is CSARDGVGYTF.

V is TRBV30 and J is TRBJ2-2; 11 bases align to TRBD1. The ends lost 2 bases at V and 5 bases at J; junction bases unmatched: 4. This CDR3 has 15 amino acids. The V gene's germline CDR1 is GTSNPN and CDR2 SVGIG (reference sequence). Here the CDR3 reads CAWSRDRGFTGELFF. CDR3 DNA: TGTGCCTGGAGTCGGGACAGGGGGTTTACCGGGGAGCTGTTTTTT.

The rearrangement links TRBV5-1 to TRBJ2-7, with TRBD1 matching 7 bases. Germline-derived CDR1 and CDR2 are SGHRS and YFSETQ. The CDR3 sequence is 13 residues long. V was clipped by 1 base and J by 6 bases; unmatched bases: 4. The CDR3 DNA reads TGCGCCAGCAGCTTGAAGTCAGGGGGCGAGCAGTACTTC. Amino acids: CASSLKSGGEQYF. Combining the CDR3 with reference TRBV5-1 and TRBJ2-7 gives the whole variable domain KAGVTQTPRYLIKTRGQQVTLSCSPISGHRSVSWYQQTPGQGLQFLFEYFSETQRNKGNFPGRFSGRQFSNSRSEMNVSTLELGDSALYLCASSLKSGGEQYFGPGTRLTVT.

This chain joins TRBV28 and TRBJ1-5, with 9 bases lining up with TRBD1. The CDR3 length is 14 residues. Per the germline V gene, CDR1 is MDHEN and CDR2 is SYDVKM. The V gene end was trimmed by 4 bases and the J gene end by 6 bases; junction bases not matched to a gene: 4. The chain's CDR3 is CASSSRQGGQPQHF. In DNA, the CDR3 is TGTGCCAGCAGTTCACGACAGGGGGGTCAGCCCCAGCATTTT.